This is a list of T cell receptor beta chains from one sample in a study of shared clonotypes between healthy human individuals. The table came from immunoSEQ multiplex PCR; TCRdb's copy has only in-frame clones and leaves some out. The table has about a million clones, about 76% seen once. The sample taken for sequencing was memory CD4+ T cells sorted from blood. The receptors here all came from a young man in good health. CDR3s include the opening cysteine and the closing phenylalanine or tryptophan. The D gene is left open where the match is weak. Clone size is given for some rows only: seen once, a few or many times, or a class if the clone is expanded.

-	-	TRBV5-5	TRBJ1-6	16	CASSSLYRAENSPLHF	TGTGCCAGCAGCTCACTTTACCGGGCCGAAAATTCACCCCTCCACTTT
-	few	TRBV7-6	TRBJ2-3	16	CASSLDAGGGTDTQYF	TGTGCCAGCAGCTTAGACGCAGGGGGGGGCACAGATACGCAGTATTTT
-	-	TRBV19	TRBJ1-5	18	CASSINLFDGQGNQPQHF	TGTGCCAGTAGTATAAACTTGTTCGACGGCCAGGGGAATCAGCCCCAGCATTTT
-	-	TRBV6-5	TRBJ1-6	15	CASSSPGSSNSPLHF	TGTGCCAGCAGTTCCCCCGGATCCTCCAATTCACCCCTCCACTTT
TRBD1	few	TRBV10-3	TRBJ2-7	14	CAIRTGVTAYEQYF	TGTGCCATCAGGACAGGGGTTACGGCCTACGAGCAGTACTTC
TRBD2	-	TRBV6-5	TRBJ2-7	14	CASSYQRGPYEQYF	TGTGCCAGCAGTTACCAGCGGGGACCCTACGAGCAGTACTTC
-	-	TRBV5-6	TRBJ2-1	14	CASSLVDVHNEQFF	TGTGCCAGCAGCTTGGTGGACGTACACAATGAGCAGTTCTTC
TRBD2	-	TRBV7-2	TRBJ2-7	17	CASSLAPGLAGSYEQYF	TGTGCCAGCAGCTTAGCGCCCGGACTAGCGGGCTCCTACGAGCAGTACTTC
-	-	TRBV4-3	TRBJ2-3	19	CASSQGQGGVFWATDTQYF	TGCGCCAGCAGCCAAGGTCAGGGGGGGGTTTTTTGGGCCACAGATACGCAGTATTTT
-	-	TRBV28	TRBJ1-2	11	CASSEITGYTF	TGTGCCAGCAGTGAGATAACTGGCTACACCTTC
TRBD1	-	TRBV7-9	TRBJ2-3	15	CASSSTGYFPDTQYF	TGTGCCAGCAGCTCGACAGGGTATTTCCCAGATACGCAGTATTTT
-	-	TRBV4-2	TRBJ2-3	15	CASSQDRVGADTQYF	TGTGCCAGCAGCCAAGACAGGGTAGGGGCAGATACGCAGTATTTT
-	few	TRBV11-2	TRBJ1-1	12	CASSLRNTEAFF	TGTGCCAGCAGCTTGCGGAACACTGAAGCTTTCTTT
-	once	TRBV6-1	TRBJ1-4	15	CASSPTWTLGEKLFF	TGTGCCAGCAGCCCAACATGGACGCTTGGGGAAAAACTGTTTTTT
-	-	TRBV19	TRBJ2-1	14	CASSIASVHNEQFF	TGTGCCAGTAGTATAGCCTCCGTTCACAATGAGCAGTTCTTC
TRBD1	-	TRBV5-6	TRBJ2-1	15	CASSSDRGSYNEQFF	TGTGCCAGCAGCTCTGACAGGGGGTCCTACAATGAGCAGTTCTTC
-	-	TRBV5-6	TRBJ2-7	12	CASSIAGYEQYF	TGTGCCAGCAGTATTGCAGGCTACGAGCAGTACTTC
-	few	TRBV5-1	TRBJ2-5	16	CASSLEGRALQETQYF	TGCGCCAGCAGCCTCGAGGGGCGCGCGCTCCAAGAGACCCAGTACTTC
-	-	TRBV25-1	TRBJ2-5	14	CASSDLEGGKTQYF	TGTGCCAGCAGTGACCTAGAGGGAGGAAAGACCCAGTACTTC
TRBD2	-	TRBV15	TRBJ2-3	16	CATSRDRGGATDTQYF	TGTGCCACCAGCAGAGATCGCGGGGGAGCTACAGATACGCAGTATTTT
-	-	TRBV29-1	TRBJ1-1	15	CSVGLIGLGVSEAFF	TGCAGCGTTGGACTTATAGGACTAGGAGTATCAGAAGCTTTCTTT
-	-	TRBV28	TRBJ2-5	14	CASSPTGRQETQYF	TGTGCCAGCAGCCCGACGGGGAGGCAAGAGACCCAGTACTTC
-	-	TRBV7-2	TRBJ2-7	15	CASSPLEGPSHEQYF	TGTGCCAGCAGTCCGCTAGAGGGCCCCTCCCACGAGCAGTACTTC
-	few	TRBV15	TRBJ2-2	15	CATSPGGPHTGELFF	TGTGCCACCAGCCCAGGAGGGCCCCACACCGGGGAGCTGTTTTTT
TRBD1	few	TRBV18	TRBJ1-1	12	CASSDRYTEAFF	TGTGCCAGCTCGGACAGGTACACTGAAGCTTTCTTT
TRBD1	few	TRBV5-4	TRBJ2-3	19	CASSMTGGAPGVDIDTQYF	TGTGCCAGCAGCATGACAGGGGGCGCGCCGGGTGTCGATATAGATACGCAGTATTTT
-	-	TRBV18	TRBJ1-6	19	CASSPLGGQGGSYNSPLHF	TGTGCCAGCTCACCCTTGGGGGGCCAGGGCGGCTCCTATAATTCACCCCTCCACTTT
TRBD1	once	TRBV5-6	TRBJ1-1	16	CASSSAGTGSGTEAFF	TGTGCCAGCAGCTCAGCCGGGACAGGGTCCGGCACTGAAGCTTTCTTT
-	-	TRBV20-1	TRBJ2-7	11	CSARRVTEQYF	TGCAGTGCTAGAAGAGTGACCGAGCAGTACTTC
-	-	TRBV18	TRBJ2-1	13	CASSPGSDNEQFF	TGTGCCAGCTCACCAGGATCCGACAATGAGCAGTTCTTC
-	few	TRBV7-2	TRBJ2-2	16	CASSLERPENTGELFF	TGTGCCAGCAGCTTAGAAAGGCCCGAGAACACCGGGGAGCTGTTTTTT
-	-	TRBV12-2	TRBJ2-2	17	CASHYTPPHPNTGELFF	TGTGCAAGTCACTACACCCCACCACACCCGAACACCGGGGAGCTGTTTTTT
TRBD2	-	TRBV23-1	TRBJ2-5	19	CASSQSPPGTSGRQGLAYF	TGCGCCAGCAGTCAATCCCCTCCCGGGACTAGCGGGAGGCAAGGCTTGGCGTACTTC
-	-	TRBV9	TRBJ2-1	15	CASSVMESSYNEQFF	TGTGCCAGCAGCGTTATGGAGAGCTCCTACAATGAGCAGTTCTTC
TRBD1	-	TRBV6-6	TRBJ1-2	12	CASHNQGGGYTF	TGTGCCAGCCACAATCAGGGGGGCGGCTACACCTTC
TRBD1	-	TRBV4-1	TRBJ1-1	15	CASSRDRGRWTEAFF	TGCGCCAGCAGCCGCGACAGGGGGCGTTGGACTGAAGCTTTCTTT
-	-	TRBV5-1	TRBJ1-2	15	CASSLATAGLYGYTF	TGCGCCAGCAGCTTGGCGACGGCTGGCCTCTATGGCTACACCTTC
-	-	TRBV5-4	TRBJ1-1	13	CASSSVENTEAFF	TGTGCCAGCAGCTCGGTGGAGAACACTGAAGCTTTCTTT
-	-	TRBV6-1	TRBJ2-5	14	CASSPTSSGETQYF	TGTGCCAGCAGCCCGACCTCCTCGGGAGAGACCCAGTACTTC
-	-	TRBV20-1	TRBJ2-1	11	CSAREPNEQFF	TGCAGTGCTAGAGAACCCAATGAGCAGTTCTTC
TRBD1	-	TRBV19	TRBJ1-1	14	CASRRTGANTEAFF	TGTGCCAGTAGGAGGACAGGGGCGAACACTGAAGCTTTCTTT
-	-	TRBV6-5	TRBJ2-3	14	CASRREGAIDTQYF	TGTGCCAGCAGGAGGGAGGGGGCGATCGATACGCAGTATTTT